The 3 T cell receptor beta chains below were found in one sample sequenced in a study of blood T cell repertoires in COVID-19. TCRdb's table, derived via immunoSEQ multiplex PCR, lists solely in-frame clones and lacks some. Seen here are approximately 130,000 clones, 75% to 85% observed once, and the top ten hold roughly a fifth. Sequenced: peripheral blood. The source is an elderly man with acute or convalescent COVID-19.

This clone came up a few times. The CDR3 bases are TGTGCCAGCGGGGGACAGGGCGGGAGTCAGCCCCAGCATTTT. This translates into CASGGQGGSQPQHF. The chain joins TRBV6-5 to TRBJ1-5; 9 nucleotides match TRBD1. CDR1 is MNHEY and CDR2 is SVGAGI in the germline V gene. The CDR3 is 14 residues long. V shed 8 bases and J 6 bases; nucleotides not matched to a gene: 8.

The chain has TRBV4-2 and TRBJ2-4; perhaps TRBD1 as D (6 bases). V dropped 5 bases and J dropped 5 bases, with 22 bases sitting between them. Germline loops: CDR1 LGHNA, CDR2 YNFKEQ. This CDR3 spans 17 amino acids. The CDR3 sequence is CASSCMRYEGTQNIQYF. CDR3 nucleotide sequence: TGTGCCAGCAGCTGCATGCGGTACGAGGGGACACAAAACATTCAGTACTTC.

The CDR3 DNA reads as TGCGCCAGCAGACCTTCGAGCGGGGACTCCTACGAGCAGTACTTC. Translated: CASRPSSGDSYEQYF. This chain connects TRBV5-1 to TRBJ2-7; TRBD2 aligns across 7 bases. The CDR3 spans 15 residues. The V gene end was trimmed by 5 bases and the J gene end by 0 bases; junction bases not matched to a gene: 8. The V gene's germline CDR1 is SGHRS and CDR2 YFSETQ.